This T cell receptor (beta chain) is from a study of T cell clonotyping in hematopoietic cell transplantation. Recipient blood drawn about 28 days pretransplant and days 30, 100, 180 after. This CDR3 is built from 11 residues. CDR1 is GTSNPN, CDR2 SVGIG, per germline (reference sequence). V shed 5 bases and J shed 5 bases, with 10 bases lying between them. TCRdb's copy holds only in-frame clones and misses some; the assay was immunoSEQ multiplex PCR. The sample lists over 10,000 clones, about 80% occurring once. This specimen was PBMCs, taken 100 days after allogeneic stem cell transplant. V gene TRBV30 combines with J gene TRBJ2-7; D remains ambiguous. This TCR was sampled from a female patient in her thirties or forties who had an allogeneic stem cell transplant from a related donor, so T cells may come from the graft donor. Some clones in this sample may be carry-over from other donors' samples. The CDR3 region is CAWGLFHEQYF. The CDR3 nucleotides read TGTGCCTGGGGTCTCTTTCACGAGCAGTACTTC.